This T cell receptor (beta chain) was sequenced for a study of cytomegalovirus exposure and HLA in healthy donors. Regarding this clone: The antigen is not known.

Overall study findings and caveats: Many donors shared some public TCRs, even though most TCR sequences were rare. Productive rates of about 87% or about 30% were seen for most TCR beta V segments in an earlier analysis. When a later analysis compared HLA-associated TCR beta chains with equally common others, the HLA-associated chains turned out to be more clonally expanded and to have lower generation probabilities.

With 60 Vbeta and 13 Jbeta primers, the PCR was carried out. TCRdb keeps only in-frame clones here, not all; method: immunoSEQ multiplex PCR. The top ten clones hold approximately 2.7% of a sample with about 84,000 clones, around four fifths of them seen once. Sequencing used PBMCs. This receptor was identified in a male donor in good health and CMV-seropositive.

The CDR3 region is CASSFRILARAQYF. The CDR3 DNA reads as TGTGCCAGCAGCTTCCGAATTTTGGCGAGGGCGCAGTATTTT. The chain employs TRBV7-9 and TRBJ2-3; a weak D match, TRBD2 (5 bases). Germline CDR1 SEHNR, CDR2 FQNEAQ (reference sequence). This CDR3 contains 14 residues. The V and J ends lost 3 bases and 10 bases respectively, with 17 bases between them.